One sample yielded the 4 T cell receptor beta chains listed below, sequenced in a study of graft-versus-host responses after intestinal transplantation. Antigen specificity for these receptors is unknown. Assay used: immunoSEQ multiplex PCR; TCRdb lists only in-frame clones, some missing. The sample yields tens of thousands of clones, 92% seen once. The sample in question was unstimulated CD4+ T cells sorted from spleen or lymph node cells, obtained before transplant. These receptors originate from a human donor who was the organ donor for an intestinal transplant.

As DNA, the CDR3 is TGTGCCAGCAGCCAAGATGACGGACTAGCGGGAGGGCAAGAGACCCAGTACTTC. Its protein product is CASSQDDGLAGGQETQYF. The J gene is TRBJ2-5, the V gene TRBV4-2, with 15 bases that match TRBD2. V lost 0 bases, J lost 2 bases, and 4 bases stayed unmatched. Germline V gene data show CDR1 as LGHNA and CDR2 as YNFKEQ. This CDR3 comprises 18 residues.

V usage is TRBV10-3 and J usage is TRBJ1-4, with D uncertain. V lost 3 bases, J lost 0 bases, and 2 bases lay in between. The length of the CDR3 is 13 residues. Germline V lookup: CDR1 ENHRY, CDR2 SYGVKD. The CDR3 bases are TGTGCCATCAGTGACACAACTAATGAAAAACTGTTTTTT. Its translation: CAISDTTNEKLFF.

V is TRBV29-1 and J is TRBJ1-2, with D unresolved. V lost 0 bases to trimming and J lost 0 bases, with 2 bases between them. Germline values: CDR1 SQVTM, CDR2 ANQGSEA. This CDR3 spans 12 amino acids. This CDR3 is CSVEDTNYGYTF. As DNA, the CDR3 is TGCAGCGTTGAAGACACTAACTATGGCTACACCTTC.

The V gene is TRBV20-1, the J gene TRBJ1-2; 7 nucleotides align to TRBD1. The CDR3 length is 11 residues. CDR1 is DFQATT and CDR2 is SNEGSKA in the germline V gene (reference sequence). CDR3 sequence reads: CRPQGDDGYTF. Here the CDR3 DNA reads TGCAGGCCGCAGGGGGACGATGGCTACACCTTC.